This T cell receptor (beta chain) derives from a study of blood T cell repertoires in COVID-19. Study overall: Sites in the United States, Italy and Spain provided acute and convalescent COVID-19 samples. Sources were T cells, B-cell-depleted T cells, or PBMCs; the material itself was cDNA or gDNA.

Original data processing: Using reference gene primer amplification, nucleated cell counts were estimated. The repertoire was sequenced with immunoSEQ multiplex PCR; TCRdb's copy has only in-frame clones and lacks some. The V and J calls and clone size come from that table; D and trimming were worked out from the DNA. The sample shows around 300,000 clones, about 82% of them seen only once. CDR3 length: 14 residues. Germline CDR1 and CDR2: MNHEY and SMNVEV (reference sequence). Trimming removed 5 bases from V and 7 bases from J; junction bases left unmatched: 3. The chain carries TRBV27 and TRBJ2-1; 12 nucleotides align to TRBD2. The sequencing input was peripheral blood. The TCR sequence derives from a human donor in a cohort sampled during active COVID-19. Here the CDR3 DNA reads TGTGCCAGCAGTCGGACTAGCGGGGTTAATGAGCAGTTCTTC. Translating gives CASSRTSGVNEQFF.